The clone carrying this T cell receptor (beta chain) was seen repeatedly, ten times or more. Its cognate antigen is unknown. Regions amplified from RNA transcripts were the TCR beta CDR3 regions. During a first-round RT-PCR of the TCR CDR3, the HTBI primer set was used. TCRdb ran MiXCR on the multiplex PCR reads and lists one entry per CDR3 protein. The sample lists about 260,000 distinct CDR3 sequences; 15% to 20% were seen once. PBMCs came from 10 ml fresh peripheral blood. The data were taken from a study of T cells in Graves' hyperthyroidism and ophthalmopathy. At the level of the study: Peripheral blood was drawn at first diagnosis, prior to all treatment. Broader study findings: Expanded thyroid clonotypes (above 0.001) were mostly also found in blood.

This TCR came from a woman aged 18-30 years with Graves' ophthalmopathy. The material sequenced was blood.

As DNA, the CDR3 is TGTGCCAGCAGTCTAAGCGGAGAGGCAGGGTTAAAGGAGACCCAGTACTTC. Protein product: CASSLSGEAGLKETQYF. This chain uses TRBV28 with TRBJ2-5, with D perhaps matching TRBD1 or TRBD2 (5 bases each). Trimming took off 5 bases at V and 5 bases at J, with 24 bases between the two ends. This CDR3 contains 17 residues. Germline V gene data show CDR1 as MDHEN and CDR2 as SYDVKM.